The TCR beta chain under discussion was sequenced for a study of T cell responses to AZD1222 COVID-19 vaccine. Study findings and constraints: Reports say nearly half of spike-specific TCRs go after unmutated variant regions. After the peak T cell response, and only then, were repertoires sampled. Spike-wide vaccine-associated CD4 TCRs dominated at 160-218 and 743-854. The breadth and depth of Spike-specific TCRs increased once two AZD1222 doses had been given.

In the case of this clone: Its matching antigen is unknown.

Germline V lookup: CDR1 LNHDA, CDR2 SQIVND (reference sequence). Trimming took off 4 bases at V and 8 bases at J, with 14 bases between the two ends. The CDR3 consists of 13 residues. Method: immunoSEQ multiplex PCR; TCRdb's copy keeps in-frame clones and lacks some. The repertoire holds around 190,000 clones, with 90% to 95% as singletons. This sequence was found in an adult who received the AZD1222 COVID-19 vaccine. The sample was peripheral blood, taken 28 days after the second AZD1222 dose. The V gene is TRBV19, the J gene TRBJ1-1; D is uncertain. The CDR3 sequence: CASSTTFLAEAFF. CDR3 bases: TGTGCCAGTAGTACTACCTTCCTAGCCGAAGCTTTCTTT.